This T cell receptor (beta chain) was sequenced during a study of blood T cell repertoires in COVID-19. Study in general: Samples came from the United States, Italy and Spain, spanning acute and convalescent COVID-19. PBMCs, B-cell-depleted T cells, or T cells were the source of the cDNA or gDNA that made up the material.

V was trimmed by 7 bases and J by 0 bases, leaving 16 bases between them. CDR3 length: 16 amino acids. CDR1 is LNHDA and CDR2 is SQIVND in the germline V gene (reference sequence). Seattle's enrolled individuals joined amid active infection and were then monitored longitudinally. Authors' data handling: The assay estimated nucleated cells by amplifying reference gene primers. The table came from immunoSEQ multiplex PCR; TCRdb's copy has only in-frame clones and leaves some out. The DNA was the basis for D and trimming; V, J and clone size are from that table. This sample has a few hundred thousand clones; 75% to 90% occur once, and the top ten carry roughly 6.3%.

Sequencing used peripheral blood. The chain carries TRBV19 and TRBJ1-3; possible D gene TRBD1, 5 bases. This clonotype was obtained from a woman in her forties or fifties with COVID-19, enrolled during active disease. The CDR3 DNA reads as TGTGCCAGTAAAGCGCCGGCCAGGGCCTCTGGAAACACCATATATTTT. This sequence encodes CASKAPARASGNTIYF.